The 17 T cell receptor beta chains below all came from one sample that was sequenced in a study of OX40 agonist ivuxolimab in advanced cancers. Library creation used the immunoSEQ multiplex PCR assay. In its TCRdb copy, this immuneACCESS table keeps in-frame sequences only and misses some clones. Where compared with another copy, unresolved V genes explain less than half of these, and the others have no known cause. The sample table lists 48,000 or so clones, about 90% of them with a count of one. The ten largest clones represent roughly 48% of the sample. Source: CD4+ or CD8+ T cells sorted from blood, taken in a trial of the OX40 agonist ivuxolimab. All receptors derive from an adult with an advanced solid tumor such as melanoma, head and neck, liver or kidney cancer.

In DNA, the CDR3 is TGTGCCAGCAGGCTCCGGGACGGTTCCTACAATGAGCAGTTCTTC. The encoded protein is CASRLRDGSYNEQFF. The V call is TRBV6-5, the J call TRBJ2-1; tentatively, D is TRBD1 or TRBD2 (5 bases each). CDR3 length: 15 residues. V lost 6 bases, J lost 1 base, and 13 bases lay in between. CDR1 and CDR2 from the germline V gene are MNHEY and SVGAGI.

In DNA, the CDR3 is TGTGCCAGCAGCTTAGTCCCCCTCGGTGGGGTCAGCTCCTACAATGAGCAGTTCTTC. Protein: CASSLVPLGGVSSYNEQFF. The chain has TRBV7-6 and TRBJ2-1; D is unclear. The CDR3 runs 19 residues. CDR1 and CDR2 (germline): SGHVS, FNYEAQ. The V and J ends lost 1 base and 0 bases respectively, with 19 bases between them.

The J gene is TRBJ1-4, the V gene TRBV15; D remains ambiguous. Germline lookup yields CDR1 LNHNV and CDR2 YYDKDF (reference sequence). This CDR3 comprises 13 residues. Trimming pared 0 bases from V and 10 bases from J, leaving 9 bases between. This CDR3 reads CATSRERVGKLFF. CDR3 DNA: TGTGCCACCAGCAGAGAAAGGGTAGGAAAACTGTTTTTT. Using reference TRBV15 and TRBJ1-4 for the parts outside the CDR3, the full variable domain is DAMVIQNPRYQVTQFGKPVTLSCSQTLNHNVMYWYQQKSSQAPKLLFHYYDKDFNNEADTPDNFQSRRPNTSFCFLDIRSPGLGDTAMYLCATSRERVGKLFFGSGTQLSVL.

V gene TRBV9 combines with J gene TRBJ2-7; the match to TRBD2 covers 10 bases. The CDR3 spans 17 residues. Per germline, CDR1 SGDLS and CDR2 YYNGEE. After removal of 4 bases from V and 1 base from J, the junction contained 11 bases not matched to a gene. The CDR3 nucleotides are TGTGCCAGCAGCCCCGGGGGAGCGGGGGGGCTTTCCTACGAGCAGTACTTC. Protein sequence: CASSPGGAGGLSYEQYF.

This chain connects TRBV18 to TRBJ1-1, with a tentative D call TRBD1 (6 bases). This CDR3 has 15 residues. Trimming cost V 3 bases and J 7 bases, with 18 bases left between them. Germline values: CDR1 KGHSH, CDR2 LQKENI. In DNA, the CDR3 is TGTGCCAGCTCACCTCGGGACACCCCGTGGGATGAAGCTTTCTTT. This gives the protein CASSPRDTPWDEAFF.

This chain links TRBV9 with TRBJ1-1, with D possibly being TRBD1 (6 bases). Per the germline V gene, CDR1 is SGDLS and CDR2 is YYNGEE. The V end was cut by 4 bases, the J end by 1 base, with 14 bases between. The CDR3 extends over 15 amino acids. CDR3 protein: CASSPFGGGNTEAFF. The CDR3 region has the DNA TGTGCCAGCAGCCCCTTCGGGGGCGGGAACACTGAAGCTTTCTTT.

The chain carries TRBV7-9 and TRBJ1-2; no clear D. V lost 1 base and J 2 bases, leaving 8 bases between the germline ends. Germline assignment: CDR1 SEHNR and CDR2 FQNEAQ (reference sequence). CDR3 length: 14 amino acids. CDR3: CASSLEGENYGYTF. CDR3 DNA: TGTGCCAGCAGCTTAGAGGGCGAAAACTATGGCTACACCTTC.

The rearrangement links TRBV6-4 to TRBJ1-4; 9 bases map to TRBD1. CDR3 length equals 14 residues. The J segment lost 8 bases and the V segment lost 7 bases, leaving 8 bases of the junction unmatched. The germline V gene has CDR1 MRHNA and CDR2 SNTAGT. Here the CDR3 DNA reads TGTGCCAGCACCTGGACAGGGGCGGACGAAAAACTGTTTTTT. This translates into CASTWTGADEKLFF.

This chain joins TRBV18 and TRBJ1-2; D may be TRBD1 (6 bases). The CDR3 is made up of 19 amino acids. Looked up from germline, CDR1 is KGHSH and CDR2 is LQKENI. Trimming took off 0 bases at V and 3 bases at J, with 23 bases between the two ends. The CDR3, as DNA: TGTGCCAGCTCACCACCGGTCCCGCCCGAAAACAGGGTTGACTATGGCTACACCTTC. Translated, it gives CASSPPVPPENRVDYGYTF.

The rearrangement links TRBV19 to TRBJ1-1, with D uncertain. Trimming cost V 6 bases and J 3 bases, with 8 bases left between them. CDR1 and CDR2 from the germline V gene are LNHDA and SQIVND (reference sequence). The CDR3 covers 12 residues. The CDR3 DNA reads TGTGCCAGTAGCAGGACGGACACTGAAGCTTTCTTT. Translated, it gives CASSRTDTEAFF. The whole variable domain, filled in from reference TRBV19 and TRBJ1-1, reads DGGITQSPKYLFRKEGQNVTLSCEQNLNHDAMYWYRQDPGQGLRLIYYSQIVNDFQKGDIAEGYSVSREKKESFPLTVTSAQKNPTAFYLCASSRTDTEAFFGQGTRLTVV.

The chain uses TRBV25-1 and TRBJ1-1; tentative D call: TRBD1 (6 bases). The germline V and J ends were trimmed by 6 bases and 3 bases, with 8 bases remaining between them. Germline values: CDR1 MGHDK, CDR2 SYGVNS. The CDR3 length is 12 residues. DNA for the CDR3: TGTGCCAGCAGGGGGACATACACTGAAGCTTTCTTT. Translation: CASRGTYTEAFF.

The chain employs TRBV9 and TRBJ1-1, with D unclear. Germline V gene data show CDR1 as SGDLS and CDR2 as YYNGEE. V was cut by 4 bases and J by 1 base, with 11 bases left in between. CDR3 size: 14 residues. The CDR3 sequence is CASSSRTENTEAFF. CDR3 coding DNA: TGTGCCAGCAGCTCGCGGACCGAGAACACTGAAGCTTTCTTT.

This clone was recorded at least ten times. This chain links TRBV30 with TRBJ1-2; 7 bases are shared with TRBD1. Germline V lookup: CDR1 GTSNPN, CDR2 SVGIG (reference sequence). The CDR3 loop spans 10 amino acids. The DNA of the CDR3 is TGTGCGGGACAGTCCTATGGCTACACCTTC. This gives the protein CAGQSYGYTF.

This rearrangement joins TRBV7-2 to TRBJ2-1, with TRBD2 matching 10 bases. The CDR3 totals 14 residues. Germline V gives CDR1 SGHTA, CDR2 FQGNSA. With 3 bases clipped from V and 8 bases from J, the junction kept 4 bases outside the gene matches. CDR3 loop: CASSFTSGKDEQFF. DNA of the CDR3: TGTGCCAGCAGCTTTACTAGCGGGAAGGATGAGCAGTTCTTC.

The V gene is TRBV9, the J gene TRBJ1-2; TRBD1 aligns across 7 bases. V was clipped by 1 base and J by 7 bases; unmatched bases: 7. The CDR3 is 14 amino acids. Germline V gene data show CDR1 as SGDLS and CDR2 as YYNGEE. CDR3 bases: TGTGCCAGCAGCGTACACGACAGGGATGTTGGCTACACCTTC. Its translation: CASSVHDRDVGYTF.

Only a few counts were recorded for this clone. The chain recombines TRBV21-1 with TRBJ1-6. TRBV21-1 is classified as a pseudogene. The CDR3 is 21 residues long. The CDR3 sequence: CASRKAGRMVPGSSYNSPLHF. CDR3 in DNA: TGTGCCAGCAGAAAAGCAGGTCGGATGGTCCCGGGGAGCTCCTATAATTCACCCCTCCACTTT.

The chain is built from TRBV7-2 and TRBJ2-7; 11 positions match TRBD2. Per germline, CDR1 SGHTA and CDR2 FQGNSA. Trimming took 8 bases from V and 3 from J; bases not matched to a gene: 6. There are 14 residues in the CDR3. DNA for the CDR3: TGTGCCAGCGTGCTAGCGGGGGGAAACTACGAGCAGTACTTC. It specifies CASVLAGGNYEQYF.